Described below is a single T cell receptor (gamma chain) sequence and its context. The antigen is undetermined. This sample stems from a study of Vδ1+ human thymocytes. Findings and limits, study-wide: Highly polyclonal TRG and TRD repertoires with Gaussian CDR3 length distributions appeared in thymus. Donors shared many TRG clonotypes but few TRD clonotypes. Thymic delta-chain repertoires held roughly 18% Vdelta2 sequences and few Vdelta3, despite high sort purity. Bulk repertoire data may be misinterpreted because of unexpected Vdelta2 sequences.

Sequences come from RNA converted to cDNA by reverse transcription. The CDR3 regions were amplified by multiplex PCR from V-gene primers to a constant-region primer. TCRdb re-called the multiplex PCR reads via CATT. The repertoire holds about 27,000 gamma-chain clones, with about a fifth as singletons. The CDR3 is 16 residues long. V lost 0 bases to trimming and J lost 2 bases; unmatched junction nucleotides: 10. Per the germline V gene, CDR1 is EGSNGY and CDR2 is YDSYNSKV. After alphabeta T cell depletion, CD3+ Vdelta1+ Vdelta2- thymocytes were sorted. Sequencing was carried out using Vdelta1+ gamma-delta thymocytes from the thymus. This sample's subset: FACS-sorted CD3+ TCRalphabeta- TCRVdelta1+ TCRVdelta2- thymocytes. The rearrangement uses TRGV2 and TRGJ1 or TRGJ2. The receptor's source is a boy in the first two years of life who had congenital heart surgery. CDR3 nucleotides: TGTGCCACCTGGGACGGGCCTGTAAATTATTATTATAAGAAACTCTTT. It codes for CATWDGPVNYYYKKLF.